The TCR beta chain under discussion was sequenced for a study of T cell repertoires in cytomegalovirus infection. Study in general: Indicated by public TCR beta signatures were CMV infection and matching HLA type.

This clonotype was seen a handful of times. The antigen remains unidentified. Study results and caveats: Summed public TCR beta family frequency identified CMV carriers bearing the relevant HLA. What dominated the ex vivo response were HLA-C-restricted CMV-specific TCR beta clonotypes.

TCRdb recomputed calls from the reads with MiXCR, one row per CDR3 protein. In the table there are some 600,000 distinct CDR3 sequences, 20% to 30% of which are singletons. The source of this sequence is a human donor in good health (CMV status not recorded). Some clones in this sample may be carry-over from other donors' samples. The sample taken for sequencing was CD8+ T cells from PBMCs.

CDR3: CASSEGIGQLYNEQFF. In DNA, the CDR3 is TGTGCCAGCAGTGAAGGTATCGGACAGCTTTACAATGAGCAGTTCTTC. The rearrangement uses TRBV2 and TRBJ2-1, with D tentatively TRBD1 (6 bases). The CDR3 spans 16 residues. V was shortened by 1 base and J by 4 bases, with 14 bases between the two germline ends. CDR1 SNHLY and CDR2 FYNNEI come from the germline V gene.